Below, one T cell receptor (beta chain) is given with its context. The antigen is not known. The source of the sample is a study of Ad26.COV2.S vaccination and SARS-CoV-2 variants. Study-wide background: Intramuscularly, Ad26.COV2.S was given either once or twice, 56 days apart. Study-wide results and limits: Ad26.COV2.S recipients had broader spike-specific TCRs (P = 0.0014).

Treatment noted: 15 to 20 received Ad26.COV2.S at low or high dose, single or two shots; roughly five received placebo; per-sample allocation not given. The samples were gathered on day 63 after the first injection of vaccine or placebo. TCRdb's copy holds only in-frame clones and misses some; the assay was immunoSEQ multiplex PCR. The data hold more than 300,000 clones, with 70% to 90% observed a single time. The germline V and J ends were trimmed by 7 bases and 1 base, with 13 bases remaining between them. In germline, CDR1 is SQVTM, CDR2 ANQGSEA. The CDR3 length is 13 residues. The chain is built from TRBV29-1 and TRBJ1-1; D is unresolved. The source was peripheral blood, collected in a trial of Ad26.COV2.S vaccine versus placebo. The clonotype originates from a person aged 18 to 65 who received the Ad26.COV2.S COVID-19 vaccine or a placebo. The CDR3 is CSAATVPNTEAFF. CDR3 in DNA: TGCAGCGCGGCGACGGTGCCGAACACTGAAGCTTTCTTT.